This T cell receptor beta chain originates from a study of shared clonotypes between healthy human individuals. V was clipped by 3 bases and J by 6 bases, with 27 bases between them. The CDR3 sequence is 18 residues long. Germline V CDR1 and CDR2: SNHLY, FYNNEI. The method was immunoSEQ multiplex PCR; TCRdb's version includes in-frame clones alone and lacks a portion of them. The table records around 700,000 clones, under 80% of them present only once. The chain recombines TRBV2 with TRBJ2-7; D possibly corresponds to TRBD1 (6 bases). The receptor was derived from a woman under 40 in good health. Source material: memory CD4+ T cells sorted from blood. Stated subset: CD45RA-negative fraction. The CDR3 is CASSDLGWGLASLSEQYF. The CDR3 DNA reads as TGTGCCAGCAGTGATCTCGGCTGGGGGCTAGCATCCCTCTCCGAGCAGTACTTC.